A selection of T cell receptor beta chains follows, all from one sample in a study of T-cell memory formation after mild COVID-19. Each CDR3 protein is one row after TCRdb ran MiXCR on the 5' RACE reads. This sample has 250,000 to 350,000 distinct CDR3 sequences; just under 20% occur once, and the top ten carry 21%. The sequenced sample consisted of PBMCs or a T cell subset sorted from them (not recorded which). These TCRs come from a man younger than 35 who had mild COVID-19 (a few samples of this study predate the infection). Cell type and time point are not known. CDR3s include the opening cysteine and the closing phenylalanine or tryptophan. A D gene is named only where the DNA matches it firmly. Size is omitted from some rows. Given values are once, few, many or a class for expanded clones.

CDR3 protein,CDR3 DNA,J gene,clone size,V gene,D gene
CASSSTGGGNQPQHF,TGTGCCAGCAGTTCCACAGGGGGCGGAAATCAGCCCCAGCATTTT,TRBJ1-5,.,TRBV27,TRBD1
CASSASGRVNNEQFF,TGTGCCAGCAGCGCGAGCGGGCGGGTCAACAATGAGCAGTTCTTC,TRBJ2-1,few,TRBV7-6,.
CASSPARNQPQHF,TGTGCCAGCAGCCCGGCCAGAAATCAGCCCCAGCATTTT,TRBJ1-5,few,TRBV7-3,.
CASSLRGGPSETQYF,TGTGCCAGCAGCCTTAGGGGGGGACCCTCGGAGACCCAGTACTTC,TRBJ2-5,few,TRBV7-2,.
CASSQDGVTQYF,TGTGCCAGCAGCCAAGATGGGGTAACCCAGTACTTC,TRBJ2-5,few,TRBV4-2,.
CASANVREDTEAFF,TGTGCCAGCGCGAACGTGCGGGAAGACACTGAAGCTTTCTTT,TRBJ1-1,few,TRBV11-2,.
CASSLYSVTSPGNTIYF,TGCGCCAGCAGCTTGTACAGCGTGACTAGCCCTGGAAACACCATATATTTT,TRBJ1-3,.,TRBV5-1,.
CASSPRQTTYEQYF,TGTGCCAGCTCACCAAGGCAGACGACTTACGAGCAGTACTTC,TRBJ2-7,.,TRBV18,.
CASSLHVGTSGGWAQYF,TGCGCCAGCAGCCTCCATGTGGGGACTAGCGGGGGATGGGCGCAGTATTTT,TRBJ2-3,few,TRBV4-3,TRBD2
CASSQRVQGANTEAFF,TGTGCCAGCTCACAACGAGTACAGGGGGCGAACACTGAAGCTTTCTTT,TRBJ1-1,few,TRBV18,TRBD1
CASSQDVWDRGTEAFF,TGCGCCAGCAGCCAAGATGTATGGGACAGGGGCACTGAAGCTTTCTTT,TRBJ1-1,few,TRBV4-1,TRBD1
CASNSRGQPQHF,TGTGCCAGCAATTCCAGGGGTCAGCCCCAGCATTTT,TRBJ1-5,.,TRBV6-5,.
CASSYPRDLNTEAFF,TGTGCCAGCAGTTACCCCAGAGACTTGAACACTGAAGCTTTCTTT,TRBJ1-1,few,TRBV6-1,.
CASSGLAGSGELFF,TGTGCCAGCTCGGGACTAGCTGGCTCCGGGGAGCTGTTTTTT,TRBJ2-2,few,TRBV6-6,TRBD2
CASSFGTGRSNQPQHF,TGTGCCAGCAGTTTTGGAACAGGGCGTAGCAATCAGCCCCAGCATTTT,TRBJ1-5,few,TRBV12-3/TRBV12-4,.
CATSRAGSDEKLFF,TGTGCCACCAGCAGAGCGGGGTCGGATGAAAAACTGTTTTTT,TRBJ1-4,few,TRBV15,.
CASSMPGQEETQYF,TGTGCCAGCAGCATGCCGGGACAGGAAGAGACCCAGTACTTC,TRBJ2-5,few,TRBV7-9,TRBD1
CSASTGLADGEQFF,TGCAGTGCTTCTACGGGACTAGCTGACGGTGAGCAGTTCTTC,TRBJ2-1,few,TRBV20-1,TRBD2
CASSQVDTNSPLHF,TGTGCCAGCAGCCAAGTTGACACAAATTCACCCCTCCACTTT,TRBJ1-6,.,TRBV3-1,.
CSAPDPLAGAGDTQYF,TGCAGTGCTCCAGACCCACTAGCGGGGGCGGGGGATACGCAGTATTTT,TRBJ2-3,.,TRBV20-1,TRBD2
CASSESAGGYAAGYTF,TGTGCCAGCAGTGAATCGGCAGGGGGTTATGCCGCAGGCTACACCTTC,TRBJ1-2,.,TRBV25-1,TRBD1
CATSDRRQPSDEQYF,TGTGCCACCAGTGATCGGCGCCAACCCTCTGACGAGCAGTACTTC,TRBJ2-7,.,TRBV24-1,.
CASSMGISLNYGYTF,TGTGCCAGCTCGATGGGAATCAGCCTAAACTATGGCTACACCTTC,TRBJ1-2,.,TRBV18,.
CATRGASLDEQYF,TGTGCCACCCGGGGGGCCTCGTTAGACGAGCAGTACTTC,TRBJ2-7,.,TRBV15,.
CASSPLFSWGRPDTQYF,TGTGCCAGCAGCCCCCTATTCTCCTGGGGGCGTCCAGATACGCAGTATTTT,TRBJ2-3,.,TRBV14,.
CATSDVYGYTF,TGTGCCACCAGTGACGTCTATGGCTACACCTTC,TRBJ1-2,.,TRBV24-1,.
CASSARWRLSYNEQFF,TGTGCCAGCAGCGCTAGGTGGCGGCTCTCCTACAATGAGCAGTTCTTC,TRBJ2-1,.,TRBV12-3/TRBV12-4,.
CASSIQSAGTGLNQPQHF,TGTGCCAGCAGCATACAATCCGCCGGGACAGGGCTAAATCAGCCCCAGCATTTT,TRBJ1-5,.,TRBV7-6,TRBD1
CASSLRGTGPITTNEKLFF,TGTGCCAGCAGCTTAAGAGGGACAGGGCCTATTACAACTAATGAAAAACTGTTTTTT,TRBJ1-4,.,TRBV7-2,TRBD1
CASSRTGGALYEQYF,TGTGCCAGCAGCCGGACAGGGGGCGCCCTCTACGAGCAGTACTTC,TRBJ2-7,once,TRBV6-2/TRBV6-3,TRBD1
CASSQGNSGANVLTF,TGCGCCAGCAGCCAAGGGAACTCTGGGGCCAACGTCCTGACTTTC,TRBJ2-6,.,TRBV4-3,.
CASSFRGGLRELFF,TGTGCCAGCAGCTTCCGGGGGGGTCTTCGGGAGCTGTTTTTT,TRBJ2-2,.,TRBV7-9,TRBD2
CASSAGQYQPQHF,TGTGCTAGCAGTGCGGGGCAGTATCAGCCCCAGCATTTT,TRBJ1-5,few,TRBV7-7,.
CASSGQGAREQYF,TGCGCCAGCAGTGGCCAGGGGGCGCGGGAGCAGTACTTC,TRBJ2-7,.,TRBV10-1,TRBD1
CASSYGTPISDEQFF,TGCGCCAGCAGCTACGGGACACCCATTTCCGATGAGCAGTTCTTC,TRBJ2-1,.,TRBV5-1,.
CASTPTAGDASEAFF,TGTGCCAGTACCCCCACGGCCGGAGACGCGTCGGAAGCTTTCTTT,TRBJ1-1,.,TRBV19,.
CATSRLFLGQGTDTQYF,TGTGCCACCAGCAGGTTATTTCTGGGACAGGGCACAGATACGCAGTATTTT,TRBJ2-3,.,TRBV15,TRBD1
CASSLVGMYGYTF,TGTGCCAGCAGTTTGGTAGGGATGTATGGCTACACCTTC,TRBJ1-2,few,TRBV12-3/TRBV12-4,.
CASSPRQGAKAEAFF,TGTGCCAGCAGCCCAAGACAGGGGGCAAAGGCTGAAGCTTTCTTT,TRBJ1-1,.,TRBV7-2,TRBD1
CASSQDGSWVLPNTGELFF,TGTGCCAGCAGCCAAGATGGTAGCTGGGTTCTCCCGAACACCGGGGAGCTGTTTTTT,TRBJ2-2,.,TRBV4-2,.
CSARGDEKLFF,TGCAGCGCCCGGGGGGATGAAAAACTGTTTTTT,TRBJ1-4,.,TRBV29-1,.
CASSSRRTGSGNTIYF,TGTGCCAGCAGCTCCCGCCGGACAGGGTCAGGAAACACCATATATTTT,TRBJ1-3,few,TRBV11-2,TRBD1
CSVGPSNTEAFF,TGCAGCGTTGGGCCGTCGAACACTGAAGCTTTCTTT,TRBJ1-1,.,TRBV29-1,.
CASSQGPGDHTDTQYF,TGCGCCAGCAGCCAAGGTCCGGGGGACCACACAGATACGCAGTATTTT,TRBJ2-3,few,TRBV4-3,.
CSARDEGAPINYGYTF,TGCAGTGCTAGAGATGAGGGAGCCCCCATCAACTATGGCTACACCTTC,TRBJ1-2,.,TRBV20-1,.